This T cell receptor (beta chain) was profiled in a study of blood T cell repertoires in COVID-19. TCRdb keeps only in-frame clones here, not all; method: immunoSEQ multiplex PCR. The sample shows a few hundred thousand clones, 88% of them seen only once. Enrolled through a virtual design, the participants were between about 18 and 100 years of age and came from fewer than 30 US areas. The source of this sequence is a woman in her twenties or thirties who had recovered from COVID-19. Input material: PBMCs or T cells enriched from blood (not recorded which).

CDR3 protein: CATSRDGEDTGELFF. CDR3 sequence (DNA): TGTGCCACCAGCAGAGACGGGGAGGACACCGGGGAGCTGTTTTTT. J is TRBJ2-2 and V is TRBV15; tentatively, D is TRBD2 (6 bases). This CDR3 spans 15 amino acids. Germline values: CDR1 LNHNV, CDR2 YYDKDF (reference sequence). Trimming cost V 0 bases and J 3 bases, with 8 bases left between them.